A single sample is the source of the 12 T cell receptor beta chains below, sequenced in a study of multiple sclerosis patients with progressive multifocal leukoencephalopathy. Time point of the sample: about 13 months of natalizumab therapy. TCRdb's copy holds only in-frame clones and misses some; the assay was immunoSEQ multiplex PCR. The table lists tens of thousands of clones, around 89% of them singletons, with 1.3% in the top ten. The sequences come from PBMCs, collected from a patient treated with natalizumab. Source of these receptors: a human donor with multiple sclerosis.

This sequence joins TRBV5-1 and TRBJ2-2; 9 bases map to TRBD2. Germline V gene sequence: CDR1 SGHRS, CDR2 YFSETQ. CDR3 length equals 16 residues. V lost 6 bases and J lost 6; bases outside the gene matches: 12. CDR3 nucleotide sequence: TGCGCCAGCATTCCCTTCGGCGGGGGGGCCCCCGGGGAGCTGTTTTTT. The encoded protein is CASIPFGGGAPGELFF.

This clone came up once. J is TRBJ1-5 and V is TRBV10-2; TRBD1 matches 7 bases. The V gene end was trimmed by 6 bases and the J gene end by 6 bases; junction bases not matched to a gene: 5. The CDR3 has 13 amino acids. Germline CDR1 and CDR2: WSHSY and SAAADI. The CDR3 here is CASRKGATQPQHF. Written as DNA, the CDR3 is TGCGCCAGCAGAAAGGGGGCGACTCAGCCCCAGCATTTT.

The genes are TRBV6-1 and TRBJ2-1; the match to TRBD2 covers 9 bases. V trimming: 2 bases; J trimming: 5 bases; junction bases outside the gene matches: 7. Germline lookup yields CDR1 MNHNS and CDR2 SASEGT. The CDR3 has 16 residues. CDR3 amino acids: CASSEYGGGANNEQFF. CDR3 bases: TGTGCCAGCAGTGAATACGGCGGGGGGGCAAACAATGAGCAGTTCTTC.

The gene calls are TRBV20-1 and TRBJ2-7, with D unresolved. The CDR3 spans 10 residues. Trimming pared 3 bases from V and 6 bases from J, leaving 6 bases between. Germline values: CDR1 DFQATT, CDR2 SNEGSKA (reference sequence). This CDR3 is CSARDGEQYF. CDR3 bases: TGCAGTGCTAGGGACGGCGAGCAGTACTTC.

This chain connects TRBV4-2 to TRBJ2-6; possibly TRBD1 or TRBD2 for D (6 bases each). The V end lost 1 base, the J end lost 1 base, and 23 bases lay between the germline ends. The V gene's germline CDR1 is LGHNA and CDR2 YNFKEQ. CDR3 length: 21 residues. CDR3 DNA sequence: TGTGCCAGCAGCCAAGCGGGGGATGGACAGTTAGGATTTTCTGGGGCCAACGTCCTGACTTTC. It is translated as CASSQAGDGQLGFSGANVLTF.

CDR3 protein: CASSDRAGPPSLFF. CDR3 DNA sequence: TGTGCCAGCAGTGACAGAGCGGGGCCCCCCTCCCTGTTTTTT. The J gene is TRBJ2-2, the V gene TRBV6-1; TRBD2 aligns across 7 bases. Germline-derived CDR1 and CDR2 are MNHNS and SASEGT. The V and J ends lost 3 bases and 14 bases, in that order; junction bases with no gene match: 12. The CDR3 loop spans 14 amino acids.

The chain links TRBV30 to TRBJ2-3, with D tentatively TRBD1 (6 bases). V was pared by 0 bases and J by 0 bases, with 10 bases between. The CDR3 has 15 amino acids. In germline, CDR1 is GTSNPN, CDR2 SVGIG (reference sequence). The CDR3 is CAWSVPQGSTDTQYF. As DNA, the CDR3 is TGTGCCTGGAGTGTACCGCAGGGGAGCACAGATACGCAGTATTTT.

This clone was observed once. The gene calls are TRBV7-9 and TRBJ1-4; TRBD1 is a possible D gene (6 bases). Trimming removed 5 bases at V and 8 bases at J, with 18 bases between. The CDR3 extends over 15 amino acids. Per the germline V gene, CDR1 is SEHNR and CDR2 is FQNEAQ (reference sequence). The CDR3 DNA follows: TGTGCCAGCAGCCAAAACAGGGCACCAGAAGAAAAACTGTTTTTT. It encodes CASSQNRAPEEKLFF.

The rearrangement joins TRBV4-2 to TRBJ2-3, with 14 bases aligning to TRBD2. CDR1 is LGHNA, CDR2 YNFKEQ, per germline. CDR3 length equals 18 residues. With V trimmed by 1 base and J by 6 bases, 9 bases remained unmatched. CDR3 sequence (DNA): TGTGCCAGCAGCCAAGTTTCCGGGACTAGCGGGGGTTGGGATACGCAGTATTTT. Translating it yields CASSQVSGTSGGWDTQYF.

The chain combines TRBV10-2 with TRBJ2-7, with TRBD1 matching 7 bases. V dropped 2 bases and J dropped 0; count of bases not matched to a gene: 1. Germline CDR1 is WSHSY and CDR2 is SAAADI. The CDR3 contains 14 residues. The CDR3: CASSEGDSSYEQYF. The CDR3 bases are TGCGCCAGCAGTGAGGGGGACAGCTCCTACGAGCAGTACTTC.

V is TRBV10-3 and J is TRBJ2-3, with D unclear. The CDR3 has 12 amino acids. V was clipped by 5 bases and J by 6 bases, with 9 bases between them. Germline V gene data show CDR1 as ENHRY and CDR2 as SYGVKD. CDR3: CAISYRSDTQYF. The CDR3 nucleotides read TGTGCCATCAGTTACAGAAGCGATACGCAGTATTTT.

The rearrangement joins TRBV5-1 to TRBJ2-5; the D is unclear. The germline gives CDR1 SGHRS, CDR2 YFSETQ. The CDR3 consists of 14 residues. Trimming took off 0 bases at V and 3 bases at J, with 9 bases between the two ends. The CDR3 bases are TGCGCCAGCAGCTTGGCCTTAAGGGAAGAGACCCAGTACTTC. The encoded protein is CASSLALREETQYF. Drawing the rest from reference TRBV5-1 and TRBJ2-5, the complete variable domain is KAGVTQTPRYLIKTRGQQVTLSCSPISGHRSVSWYQQTPGQGLQFLFEYFSETQRNKGNFPGRFSGRQFSNSRSEMNVSTLELGDSALYLCASSLALREETQYFGPGTRLLVL.